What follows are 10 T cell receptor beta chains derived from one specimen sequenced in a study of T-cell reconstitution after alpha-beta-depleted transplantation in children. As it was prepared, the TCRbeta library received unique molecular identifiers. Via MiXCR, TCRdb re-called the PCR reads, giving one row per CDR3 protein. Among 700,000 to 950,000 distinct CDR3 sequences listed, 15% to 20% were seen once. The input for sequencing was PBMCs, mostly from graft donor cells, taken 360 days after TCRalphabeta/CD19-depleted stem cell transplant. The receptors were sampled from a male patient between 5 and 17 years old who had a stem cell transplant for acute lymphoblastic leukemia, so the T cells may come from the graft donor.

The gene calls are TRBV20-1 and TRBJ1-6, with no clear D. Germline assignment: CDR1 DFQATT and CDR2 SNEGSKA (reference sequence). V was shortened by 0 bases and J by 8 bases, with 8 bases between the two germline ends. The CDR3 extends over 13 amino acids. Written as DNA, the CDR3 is TGCAGTGCTAGAGATTTGGCCGATTCACCCCTCCACTTT. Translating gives CSARDLADSPLHF.

DNA for the CDR3: TGTGCCAGCAGCACACCCCCGGGAACAGATACGCAGTATTTT. Its translation is CASSTPPGTDTQYF. This sequence joins TRBV7-3 and TRBJ2-3, with D maybe TRBD2 (5 bases). Trimming left V 5 bases short and J 3 bases short, with 12 bases between. The CDR3 contains 14 residues. Germline values: CDR1 SGHTA, CDR2 FQGTGA.

The CDR3 region is CASSALHATEAFF. Here the CDR3 DNA reads TGTGCCAGCAGTGCCCTCCACGCGACTGAAGCTTTCTTT. V gene TRBV25-1 combines with J gene TRBJ1-1; D remains unclear. CDR1 is MGHDK, CDR2 SYGVNS, per germline. Trimming cost V 4 bases and J 5 bases, with 11 bases left between them. The CDR3 is made up of 13 amino acids.

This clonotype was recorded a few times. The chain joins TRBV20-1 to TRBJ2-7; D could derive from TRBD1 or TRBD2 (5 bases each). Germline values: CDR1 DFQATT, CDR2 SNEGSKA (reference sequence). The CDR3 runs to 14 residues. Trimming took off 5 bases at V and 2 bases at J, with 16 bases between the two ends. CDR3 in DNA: TGCAGTGCTCGGGACCAAGCGCGCCCCTACGAGCAGTACTTC. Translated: CSARDQARPYEQYF.

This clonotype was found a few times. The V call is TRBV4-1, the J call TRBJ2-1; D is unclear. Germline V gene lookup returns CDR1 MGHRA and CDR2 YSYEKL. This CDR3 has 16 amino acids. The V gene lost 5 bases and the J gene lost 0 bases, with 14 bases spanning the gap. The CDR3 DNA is TGCGCCAGCAGCAAATATTCAATCCTCTCCTACAATGAGCAGTTCTTC. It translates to CASSKYSILSYNEQFF.

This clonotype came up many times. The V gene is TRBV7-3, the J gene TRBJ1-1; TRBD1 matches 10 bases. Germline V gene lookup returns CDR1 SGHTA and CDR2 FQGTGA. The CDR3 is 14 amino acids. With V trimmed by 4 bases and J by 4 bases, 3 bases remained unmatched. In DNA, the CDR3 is TGTGCCAGCAGCTCGACAGGGGGCGGCACTGAAGCTTTCTTT. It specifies CASSSTGGGTEAFF.

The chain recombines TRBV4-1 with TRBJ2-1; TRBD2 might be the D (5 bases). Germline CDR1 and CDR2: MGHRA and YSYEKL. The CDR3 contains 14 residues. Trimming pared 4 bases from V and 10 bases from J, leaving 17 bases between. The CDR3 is CASSLLVQPPEQFF. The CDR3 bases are TGCGCCAGCAGCCTACTAGTCCAACCTCCAGAGCAGTTCTTC.

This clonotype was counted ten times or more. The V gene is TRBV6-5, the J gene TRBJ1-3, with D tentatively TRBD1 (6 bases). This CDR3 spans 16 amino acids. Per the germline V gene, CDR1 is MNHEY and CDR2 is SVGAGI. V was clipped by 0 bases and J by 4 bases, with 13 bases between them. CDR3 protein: CASSYSVAGAGNTIYF. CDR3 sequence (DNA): TGTGCCAGCAGTTACTCGGTGGCAGGGGCAGGAAACACCATATATTTT.

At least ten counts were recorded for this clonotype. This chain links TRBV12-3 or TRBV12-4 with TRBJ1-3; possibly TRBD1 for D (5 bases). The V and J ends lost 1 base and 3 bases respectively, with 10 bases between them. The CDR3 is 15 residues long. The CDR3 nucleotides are TGTGCCAGCAGTTTAGGAGGGGCGGGTGGAAACACCATATATTTT. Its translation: CASSLGGAGGNTIYF.

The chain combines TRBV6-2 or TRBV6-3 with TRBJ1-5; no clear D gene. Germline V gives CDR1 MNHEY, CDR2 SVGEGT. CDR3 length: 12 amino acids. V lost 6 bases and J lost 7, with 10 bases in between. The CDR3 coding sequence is TGTGCCAGCAGGAGACCATGGCAGCCCCAGCATTTT. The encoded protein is CASRRPWQPQHF.